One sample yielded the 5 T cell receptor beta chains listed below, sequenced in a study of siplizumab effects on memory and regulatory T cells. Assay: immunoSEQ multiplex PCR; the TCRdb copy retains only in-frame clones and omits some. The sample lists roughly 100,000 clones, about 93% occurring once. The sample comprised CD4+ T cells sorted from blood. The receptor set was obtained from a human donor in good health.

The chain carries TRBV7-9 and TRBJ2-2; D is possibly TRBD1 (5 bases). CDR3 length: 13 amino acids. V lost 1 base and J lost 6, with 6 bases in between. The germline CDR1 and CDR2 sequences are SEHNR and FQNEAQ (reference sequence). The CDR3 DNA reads TGTGCCAGCAGCTTAGAGGGGCCCGGGGAGCTGTTTTTT. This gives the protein CASSLEGPGELFF.

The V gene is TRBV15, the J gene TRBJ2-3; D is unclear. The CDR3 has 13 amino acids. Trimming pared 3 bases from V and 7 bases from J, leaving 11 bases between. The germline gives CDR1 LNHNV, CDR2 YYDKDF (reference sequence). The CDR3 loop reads CATSSPVGYTQYF. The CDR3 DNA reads TGTGCCACCAGCAGCCCGGTGGGGTATACGCAGTATTTT.

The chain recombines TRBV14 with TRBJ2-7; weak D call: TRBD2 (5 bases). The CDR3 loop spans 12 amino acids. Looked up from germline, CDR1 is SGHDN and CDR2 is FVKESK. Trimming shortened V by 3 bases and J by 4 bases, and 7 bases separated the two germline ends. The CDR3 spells CASSQSGYEQYF. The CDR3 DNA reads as TGTGCCAGCAGCCAGTCGGGGTACGAGCAGTACTTC.

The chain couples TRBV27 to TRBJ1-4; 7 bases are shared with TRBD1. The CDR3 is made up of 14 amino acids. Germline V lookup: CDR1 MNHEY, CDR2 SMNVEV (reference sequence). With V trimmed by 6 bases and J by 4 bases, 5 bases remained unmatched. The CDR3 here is CASSGDSFNEKLFF. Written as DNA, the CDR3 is TGTGCCAGCAGCGGGGACAGCTTTAATGAAAAACTGTTTTTT.

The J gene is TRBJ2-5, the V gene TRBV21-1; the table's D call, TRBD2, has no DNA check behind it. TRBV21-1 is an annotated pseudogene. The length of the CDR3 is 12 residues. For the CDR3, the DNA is TGTGCCAGCAGCAAACCCTTTGAGACCCAGTACTTC. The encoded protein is CASSKPFETQYF.